This T cell receptor beta chain originates from a study of shared clonotypes between healthy human individuals. Study findings and constraints: Sequencing depth was a factor that was expected to affect clonotype sharing among donors.

Germline-derived CDR1 and CDR2 are SEHNR and FQNEAQ (reference sequence). CDR3 size: 16 residues. Trimming removed 4 bases from V and 2 bases from J; junction bases left unmatched: 10. Every donor, a Caucasian adult, lived in Nashville, Tennessee. An even split of each subset's genomic DNA across several immunoSEQ plates was performed. Method: immunoSEQ multiplex PCR; TCRdb's copy keeps in-frame clones and lacks some. Counted here are some 500,000 clones, almost 97% occurring once; the ten biggest clones make up approximately 0.06%. About this clone itself: What it recognizes is unknown.

The rearrangement links TRBV7-9 to TRBJ2-7, with 8 bases aligning to TRBD1. The sequencing sample was made of naive CD4+ T cells sorted from blood. Subset: CD45RA+ positively selected. The TCR comes from a woman aged 25 to 39 in good health. The CDR3 loop reads CASSSKQGVAPYEQYF. CDR3 bases: TGTGCCAGCAGCTCGAAACAGGGGGTGGCCCCCTACGAGCAGTACTTC.